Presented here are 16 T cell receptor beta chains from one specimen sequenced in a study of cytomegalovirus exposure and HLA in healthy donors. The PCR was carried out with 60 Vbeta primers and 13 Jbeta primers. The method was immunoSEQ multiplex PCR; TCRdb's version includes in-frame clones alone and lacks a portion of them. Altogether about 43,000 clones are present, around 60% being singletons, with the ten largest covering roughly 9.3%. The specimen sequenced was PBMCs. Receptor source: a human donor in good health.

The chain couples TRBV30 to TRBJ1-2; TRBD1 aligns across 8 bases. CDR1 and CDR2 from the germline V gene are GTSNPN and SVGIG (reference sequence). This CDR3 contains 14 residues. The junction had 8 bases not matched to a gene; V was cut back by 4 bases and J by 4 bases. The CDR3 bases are TGTGCCTGGATCGGACAGGGTGCAATCTATGGCTACACCTTC. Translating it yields CAWIGQGAIYGYTF. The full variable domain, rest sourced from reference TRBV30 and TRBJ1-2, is SQTIHQWPATLVQPVGSPLSLECTVEGTSNPNLYWYRQAAGRGLQLLFYSVGIGQISSEVPQNLSASRPQDRQFILSSKKLLLSDSGFYLCAWIGQGAIYGYTFGSGTRLTVV.

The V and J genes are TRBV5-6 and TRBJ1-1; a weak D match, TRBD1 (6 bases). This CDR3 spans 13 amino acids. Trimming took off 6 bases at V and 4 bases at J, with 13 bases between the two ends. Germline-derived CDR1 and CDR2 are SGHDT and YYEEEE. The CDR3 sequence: CASTLTGTTEAFF. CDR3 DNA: TGTGCCAGCACCCTGACAGGAACCACTGAAGCTTTCTTT.

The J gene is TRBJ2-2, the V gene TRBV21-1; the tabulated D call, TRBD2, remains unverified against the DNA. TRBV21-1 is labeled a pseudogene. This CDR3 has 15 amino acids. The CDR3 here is CASSKKERLTGELFF. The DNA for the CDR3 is TGTGCCAGCAGCAAAAAGGAGAGGCTCACCGGGGAGCTGTTTTTT.

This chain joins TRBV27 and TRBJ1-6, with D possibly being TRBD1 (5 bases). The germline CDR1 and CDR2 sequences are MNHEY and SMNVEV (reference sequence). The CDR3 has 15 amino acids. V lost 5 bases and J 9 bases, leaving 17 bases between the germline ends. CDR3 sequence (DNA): TGTGCCAGCAGTATCAGGGATTCGAGGAGTTCACCCCTCCACTTT. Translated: CASSIRDSRSSPLHF.

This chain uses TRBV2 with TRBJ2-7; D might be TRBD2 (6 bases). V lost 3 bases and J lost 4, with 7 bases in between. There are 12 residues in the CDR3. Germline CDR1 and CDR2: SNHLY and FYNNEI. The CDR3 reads CASSEEGYEQYF. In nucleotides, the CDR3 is TGTGCCAGCAGTGAGGAGGGTTACGAGCAGTACTTC.

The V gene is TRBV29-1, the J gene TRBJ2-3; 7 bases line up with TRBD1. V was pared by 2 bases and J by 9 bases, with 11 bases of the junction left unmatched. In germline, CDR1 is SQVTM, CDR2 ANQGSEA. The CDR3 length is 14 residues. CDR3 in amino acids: CSVEPTGFLDTQYF. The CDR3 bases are TGCAGCGTTGAACCGACAGGGTTCCTTGACACGCAGTATTTT.

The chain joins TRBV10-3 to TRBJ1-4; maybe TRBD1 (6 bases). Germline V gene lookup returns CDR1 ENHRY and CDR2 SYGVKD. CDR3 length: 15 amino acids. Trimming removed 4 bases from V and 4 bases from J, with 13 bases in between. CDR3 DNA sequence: TGTGCCATCAGTGTAAGTGGACAGAGTAATGAAAAACTGTTTTTT. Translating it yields CAISVSGQSNEKLFF.

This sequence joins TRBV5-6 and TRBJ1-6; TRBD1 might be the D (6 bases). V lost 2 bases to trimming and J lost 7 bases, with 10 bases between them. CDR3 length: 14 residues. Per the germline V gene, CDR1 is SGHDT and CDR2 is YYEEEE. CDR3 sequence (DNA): TGTGCCAGCAGCTTCCAGGGGAGAAATTCACCCCTCCACTTT. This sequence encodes CASSFQGRNSPLHF.

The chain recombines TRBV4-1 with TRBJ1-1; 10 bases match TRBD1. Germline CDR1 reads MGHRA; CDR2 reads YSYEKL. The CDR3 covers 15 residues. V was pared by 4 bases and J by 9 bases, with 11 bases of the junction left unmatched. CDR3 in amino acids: CASSLEPPDRGQAFF. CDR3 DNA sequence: TGCGCCAGCAGCCTCGAACCCCCCGACAGGGGGCAAGCTTTCTTT.

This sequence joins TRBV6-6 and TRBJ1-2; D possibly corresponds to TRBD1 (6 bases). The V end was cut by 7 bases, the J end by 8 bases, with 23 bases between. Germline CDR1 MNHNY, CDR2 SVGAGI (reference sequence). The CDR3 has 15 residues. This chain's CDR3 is CASNIQGGVDYGYTF. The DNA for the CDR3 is TGTGCCAGCAATATACAGGGTGGAGTGGATTACGGCTACACCTTC.

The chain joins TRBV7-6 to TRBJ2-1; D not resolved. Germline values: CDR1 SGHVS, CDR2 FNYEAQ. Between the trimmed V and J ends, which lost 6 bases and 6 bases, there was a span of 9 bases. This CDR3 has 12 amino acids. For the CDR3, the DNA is TGTGCCAGCAGATCTGTAGTCAATGAGCAGTTCTTC. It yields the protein CASRSVVNEQFF.

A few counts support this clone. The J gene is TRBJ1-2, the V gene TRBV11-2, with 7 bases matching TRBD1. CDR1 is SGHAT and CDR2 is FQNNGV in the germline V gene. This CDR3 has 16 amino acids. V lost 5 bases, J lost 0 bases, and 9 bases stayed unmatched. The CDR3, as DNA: TGTGCCAGCAGCGGGAGGACGGGACAGCCTAACTATGGCTACACCTTC. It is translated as CASSGRTGQPNYGYTF.

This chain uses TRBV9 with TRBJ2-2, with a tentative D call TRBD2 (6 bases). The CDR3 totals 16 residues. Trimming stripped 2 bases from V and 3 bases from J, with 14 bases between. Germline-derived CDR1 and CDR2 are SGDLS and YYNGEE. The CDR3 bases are TGTGCCAGCAGCGTTAGCGGTGGGCTATACACCGGGGAGCTGTTTTTT. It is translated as CASSVSGGLYTGELFF.

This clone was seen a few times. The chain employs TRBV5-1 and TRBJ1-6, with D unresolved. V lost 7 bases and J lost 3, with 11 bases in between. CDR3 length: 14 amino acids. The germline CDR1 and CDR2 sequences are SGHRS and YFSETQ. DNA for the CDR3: TGCGCCAGCGGACTCTGGGACTATAATTCACCCCTCCACTTT. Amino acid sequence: CASGLWDYNSPLHF.

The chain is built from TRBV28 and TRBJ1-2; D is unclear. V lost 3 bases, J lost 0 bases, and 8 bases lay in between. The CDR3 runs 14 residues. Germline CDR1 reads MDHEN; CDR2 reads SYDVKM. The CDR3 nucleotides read TGTGCCAGCAGTTTTACAGTCTCTAACTATGGCTACACCTTC. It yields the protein CASSFTVSNYGYTF.

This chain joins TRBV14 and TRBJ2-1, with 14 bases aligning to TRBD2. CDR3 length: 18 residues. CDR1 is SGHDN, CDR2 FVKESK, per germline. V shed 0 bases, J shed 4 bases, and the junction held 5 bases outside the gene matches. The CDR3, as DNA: TGTGCCAGCAGCCAAGACGGACTAGCGGGGGGAGGGTACAATGAGCAGTTCTTC. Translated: CASSQDGLAGGGYNEQFF.